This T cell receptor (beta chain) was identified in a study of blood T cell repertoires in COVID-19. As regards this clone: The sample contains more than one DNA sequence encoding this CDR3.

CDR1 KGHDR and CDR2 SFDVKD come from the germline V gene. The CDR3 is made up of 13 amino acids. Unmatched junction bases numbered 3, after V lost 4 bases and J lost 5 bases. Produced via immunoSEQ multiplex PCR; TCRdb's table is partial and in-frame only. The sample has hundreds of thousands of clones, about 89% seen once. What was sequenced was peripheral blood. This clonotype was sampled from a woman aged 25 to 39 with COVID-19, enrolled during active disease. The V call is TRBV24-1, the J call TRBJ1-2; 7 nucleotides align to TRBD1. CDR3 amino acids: CATSDLTGYGYTF. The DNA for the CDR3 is TGTGCCACCAGTGACCTGACAGGGTATGGCTACACCTTC.